This T cell receptor (beta chain) was sequenced in a study of control samples from healthy donors and cancer patients. Trimming cost V 0 bases and J 6 bases; bases outside gene matches: 7. The germline CDR1 and CDR2 sequences are SGDLS and YYNGEE. This CDR3 comprises 16 residues. Here immunoSEQ multiplex PCR was the method, and the copy in TCRdb shows in-frame clones only, minus some. The sample includes more than 85,000 clones, around nine tenths seen only once; the top ten take around 3.9%. This receptor was identified in a woman aged 60 to 75 with lung cancer. The rearrangement uses TRBV9 and TRBJ2-1; 9 bases line up with TRBD2. Sample: PBMCs. The CDR3 reads CASSVGVGGRGNEQFF. CDR3 sequence (DNA): TGTGCCAGCAGCGTAGGGGTCGGCGGGAGGGGCAATGAGCAGTTCTTC.